The present T cell receptor (beta chain) was sequenced within a study of radiotherapy plus CTLA-4 blockade in lung cancer. About the research overall: For roughly 19% of patients, objective responses occurred, and approximately 30% had disease control. General study results and limits: The best prediction of response reportedly came from early blood T cell clone dynamics, with interferon-beta. Radiotherapy with ipilimumab was followed by blood expansion of tumor-derived clones.

Concerning this clone itself: As yet, its antigen is unknown.

Receiving focal radiation plus CTLA-4 blockade with ipilimumab were patients who had chemo-refractory metastatic non-small-cell lung cancer. Produced via immunoSEQ multiplex PCR; TCRdb's table is partial and in-frame only. In the table there are nearly 110,000 clones, about 83% of which are singletons. Trimming took off 2 bases at V and 6 bases at J, with 7 bases between the two ends. Germline CDR1 is SGHDN and CDR2 is FVKESK. The CDR3 loop spans 13 amino acids. The material was peripheral blood, obtained from a patient treated with radiotherapy plus ipilimumab. The source of this sequence is a human donor with non-small cell lung cancer that progressed on radiotherapy plus ipilimumab. Some clones in this sample may be carry-over from other donors' samples. This chain uses TRBV14 with TRBJ2-2; D is undetermined. The CDR3 nucleotides are TGTGCCAGCAGCCAACCCGTGGCCGGGGAGCTGTTTTTT. It codes for CASSQPVAGELFF.